This entry is about one T cell receptor beta chain. What it binds is not known. A read error may produce the germline difference seen at one junction end. The record originates from a study of cytomegalovirus exposure and HLA in healthy donors. Study-wide points: Analysis performed later found more than 15,000 TCR beta sequences associated with HLA alleles at 0.05 false discovery rate.

The PCR used 60 Vbeta and 13 Jbeta primers. Produced via immunoSEQ multiplex PCR; TCRdb's table is partial and in-frame only. This sample has about 160,000 clones, with around 84% found just once. This sequence originates from a man in his late teens or twenties in good health and CMV-seronegative. Sequenced material: PBMCs.

CDR3 bases: TGTGCCAGCAGCCTAGCCGATGAGCAGTTCTTC. Translating gives CASSLADEQFF. This sequence joins TRBV7-8 and TRBJ2-1; D might be TRBD2 (5 bases). The CDR3 consists of 11 residues. Germline assignment: CDR1 SGHVS and CDR2 FQNEAQ.